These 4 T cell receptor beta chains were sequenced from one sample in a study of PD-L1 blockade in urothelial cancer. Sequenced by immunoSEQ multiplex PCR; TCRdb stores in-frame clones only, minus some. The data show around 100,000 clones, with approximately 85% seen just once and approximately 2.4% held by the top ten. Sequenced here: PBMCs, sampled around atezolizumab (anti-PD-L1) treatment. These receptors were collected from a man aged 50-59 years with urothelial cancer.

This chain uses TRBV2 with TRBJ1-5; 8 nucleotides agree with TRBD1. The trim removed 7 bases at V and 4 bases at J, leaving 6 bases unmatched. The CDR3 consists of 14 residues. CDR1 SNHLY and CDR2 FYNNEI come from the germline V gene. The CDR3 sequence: CASITNRGNQPQHF. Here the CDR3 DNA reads TGTGCCAGCATCACCAACAGGGGGAATCAGCCCCAGCATTTT.

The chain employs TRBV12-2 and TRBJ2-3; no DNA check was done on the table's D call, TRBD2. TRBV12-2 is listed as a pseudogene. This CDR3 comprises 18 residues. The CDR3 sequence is CASRLVRLSHSRGDTQYF. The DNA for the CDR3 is TGTGCAAGTCGCTTAGTAAGGCTTTCACACAGCCGGGGAGATACGCAGTATTTT.

In nucleotides, the CDR3 is TGTGCCAGCAGCTTTGGACTCTACAATGAGCAGTTCTTC. Translating it yields CASSFGLYNEQFF. This chain connects TRBV11-3 to TRBJ2-1; a possible D gene is TRBD2 (5 bases). This CDR3 is 13 amino acids long. The germline V and J ends were trimmed by 3 bases and 3 bases, with 6 bases remaining between them. Germline V gene lookup returns CDR1 SGHNT and CDR2 YENEEA.

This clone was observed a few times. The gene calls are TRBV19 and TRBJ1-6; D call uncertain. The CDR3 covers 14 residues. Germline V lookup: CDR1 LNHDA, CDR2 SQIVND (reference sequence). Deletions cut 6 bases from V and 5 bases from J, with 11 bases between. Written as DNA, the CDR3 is TGTGCCAGTAGGGCACGGGATAATAATTCACCCCTCCACTTT. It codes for CASRARDNNSPLHF.